This T cell receptor beta chain comes out of a study of T cell clonality in common variable immunodeficiency. Patients and controls were mostly of Caucasian heritage. The data were produced by immunoSEQ multiplex PCR, yet TCRdb's version contains in-frame clones alone and is incomplete. Observed in the sample are 30,000 to 40,000 clones, none of them singletons. The germline gives CDR1 SNHLY, CDR2 FYNNEI. The CDR3 runs to 16 residues. Trimming took off 8 bases at V and 0 bases at J, with 14 bases between the two ends. Study-level results: In common variable immunodeficiency, TCR beta chains reportedly carried fewer deletions and N-nucleotide insertions.

In its sample, this clone was seen a few times. What it binds is not known. Read sequence stops 3 residues before the CDR3 end, and the germline J gene provides the missing end. This sequence joins TRBV2 and TRBJ1-6; D call uncertain. This sequence originates from a human donor with common variable immunodeficiency. Sequenced input: peripheral blood mononuclear cells. CDR3 DNA (partial): TGTGCCAGCTCACCAGCCAGGCTCTCCTATAATTCACCC. It codes for CASSPARLSYNSP. The whole CDR3 region reads CASSPARLSYNSPLHF.